A single TCR beta chain is shown here with its context. Assay used: immunoSEQ multiplex PCR; TCRdb lists only in-frame clones, some missing. Here the sample spans some 390,000 clones, about 90% being singletons. All enrollees were roughly 18 to 90 years old and from approximately 24 US areas. Allocation to cohorts depended on clinical history reported by the participants. These data come from a study of blood T cell repertoires in COVID-19. Across the whole study: Samples taken during acute and convalescent COVID-19 were collected in the United States, Italy and Spain.

Per germline, CDR1 MNHEY and CDR2 SVGEGT. V gave up 5 bases and J gave up 4 bases, with 6 bases separating them. The CDR3 totals 11 residues. The sequence was collected from a woman in her twenties or thirties who had recovered from COVID-19. The chain joins TRBV6-2 or TRBV6-3 to TRBJ2-7; the D is unclear. The sequenced material came from PBMCs or T cells enriched from blood (not recorded which). Here the CDR3 DNA reads TGTGCCAGCAGTAGCAAATACGAGCAGTACTTC. This translates into CASSSKYEQYF.